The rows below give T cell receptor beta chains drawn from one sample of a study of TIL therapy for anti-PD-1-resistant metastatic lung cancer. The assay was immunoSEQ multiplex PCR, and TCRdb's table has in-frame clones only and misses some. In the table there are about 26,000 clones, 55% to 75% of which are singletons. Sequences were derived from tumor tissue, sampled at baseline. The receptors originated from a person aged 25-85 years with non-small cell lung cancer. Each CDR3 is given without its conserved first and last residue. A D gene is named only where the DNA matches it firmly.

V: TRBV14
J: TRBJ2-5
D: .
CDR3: ASSQDQGLQETQY

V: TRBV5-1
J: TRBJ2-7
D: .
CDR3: ASSLSVREVDEQY

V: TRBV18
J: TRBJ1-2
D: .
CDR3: ASSPDRVLGYT

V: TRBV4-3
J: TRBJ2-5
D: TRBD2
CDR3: ASSQDGTSGALGTTQY

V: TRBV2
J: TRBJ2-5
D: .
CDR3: ASALGSRGRQETQY

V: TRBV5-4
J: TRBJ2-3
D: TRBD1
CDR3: ASSLRGQGAIDTQY

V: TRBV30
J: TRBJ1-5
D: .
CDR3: AWSGEGGQPQH

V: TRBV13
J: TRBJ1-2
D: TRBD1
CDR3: ASSSRQGHGYT

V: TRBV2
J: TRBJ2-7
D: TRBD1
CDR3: ASRGQGSNEQY

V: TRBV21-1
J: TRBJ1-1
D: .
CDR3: ASSNRNGNTEAF

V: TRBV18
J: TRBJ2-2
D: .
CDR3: ASSPPNTGELF

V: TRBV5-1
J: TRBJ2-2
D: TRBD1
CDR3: ASSLGTGADTGELF

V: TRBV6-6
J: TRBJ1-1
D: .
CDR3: ASSYGGTEAF

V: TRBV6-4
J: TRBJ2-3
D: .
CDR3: ASSDGVGGADTQY

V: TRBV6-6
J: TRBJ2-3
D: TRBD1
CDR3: ASSSGQGRDTQY

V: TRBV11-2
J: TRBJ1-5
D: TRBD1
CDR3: ASSPLTGAGQPQH

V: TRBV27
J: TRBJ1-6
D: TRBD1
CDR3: ASRLQGSGSPLH

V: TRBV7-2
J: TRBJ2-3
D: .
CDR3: ASSLRVMDTQY

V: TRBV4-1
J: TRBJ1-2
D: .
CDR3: ASSQGGQVTGGYT

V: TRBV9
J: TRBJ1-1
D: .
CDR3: ASSPREGMNTEAF

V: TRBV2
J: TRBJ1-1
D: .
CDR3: ASSRDRGVTEAF

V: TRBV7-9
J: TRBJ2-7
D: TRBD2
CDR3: ASSFGPGGPGYEQY

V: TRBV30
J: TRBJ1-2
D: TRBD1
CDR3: ACSGQANYGYT

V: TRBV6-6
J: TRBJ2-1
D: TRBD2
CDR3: ASSYGGVHNEQF

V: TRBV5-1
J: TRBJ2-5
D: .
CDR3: ASSFRGTETQY

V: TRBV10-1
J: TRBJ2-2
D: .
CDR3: ASRESNTGELF

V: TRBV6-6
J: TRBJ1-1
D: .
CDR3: ASTGQGGGTEAF

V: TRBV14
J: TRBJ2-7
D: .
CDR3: ASSKRVGEQY

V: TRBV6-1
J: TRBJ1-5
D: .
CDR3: ASSVGGENQPQH

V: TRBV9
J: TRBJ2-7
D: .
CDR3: ASSAGDNYEQY

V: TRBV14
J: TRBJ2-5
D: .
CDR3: ASSPTPTRISETQY

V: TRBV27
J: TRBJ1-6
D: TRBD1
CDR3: ASSADRGYSPLH

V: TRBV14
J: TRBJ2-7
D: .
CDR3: ASSQNYEQY